Below, 24 T cell receptor beta chains from the same sample are listed, as sequenced in a study of control samples from healthy donors and cancer patients. TCRdb's table, derived via immunoSEQ multiplex PCR, lists solely in-frame clones and lacks some. The repertoire has about 130,000 clones, approximately 92% of them found once; the top ten carry around 0.6%. The sequencing sample was made of PBMCs. The receptors here all came from a man aged 80 or over with head and neck cancer.

This rearrangement joins TRBV11-2 to TRBJ1-1; D ambiguous. This CDR3 contains 14 residues. V lost 1 base, J lost 0 bases, and 6 bases lay in between. Germline loops: CDR1 SGHAT, CDR2 FQNNGV. This CDR3 is CASSLGNLNTEAFF. The CDR3 bases are TGTGCCAGCAGCTTAGGAAATCTGAACACTGAAGCTTTCTTT.

This clone has just a few counts. The gene calls are TRBV13 and TRBJ2-7; no firm D call. Germline lookup yields CDR1 PRHDT and CDR2 FYEKMQ (reference sequence). This CDR3 has 16 amino acids. V dropped 5 bases and J dropped 2 bases, with 19 bases sitting between them. The CDR3 reads CASSSIARATPYEQYF. DNA for the CDR3: TGTGCCAGCAGCAGCATCGCCCGAGCGACCCCCTACGAGCAGTACTTC.

This sequence joins TRBV6-5 and TRBJ2-7; D is uncertain. CDR3 length: 14 amino acids. Germline V CDR1 and CDR2: MNHEY, SVGAGI. Trimming removed 7 bases at V and 6 bases at J, with 19 bases between. The CDR3 nucleotides read TGTGCCAGCAACCCCGAGGAAAGGGTGTCCGAGCAGTACTTC. Translated: CASNPEERVSEQYF.

V is TRBV14 and J is TRBJ2-7; 9 bases align to TRBD1. V was clipped by 3 bases and J by 3 bases; unmatched bases: 3. Germline-derived CDR1 and CDR2 are SGHDN and FVKESK. The CDR3 extends over 14 amino acids. Written as DNA, the CDR3 is TGTGCCAGCAGCCATCTGGACAGGGGCTACGAGCAGTACTTC. It translates to CASSHLDRGYEQYF.

The chain recombines TRBV2 with TRBJ1-5; D ambiguous. Germline V lookup: CDR1 SNHLY, CDR2 FYNNEI. The CDR3 is made up of 12 amino acids. The V end was cut by 5 bases, the J end by 7 bases, with 9 bases between. CDR3 coding DNA: TGTGCCAGCAGTAAGGTTCGACAGCCCCAGCATTTT. It specifies CASSKVRQPQHF.

The J gene is TRBJ2-1, the V gene TRBV10-3; 13 nucleotides line up with TRBD2. There are 17 residues in the CDR3. CDR1 is ENHRY, CDR2 SYGVKD, per germline. Losses at the gene ends were 2 bases for V and 4 bases for J; bases not matched to a gene: 5. CDR3: CAISETSGGVVYNEQFF. DNA for the CDR3: TGTGCCATCAGTGAGACTAGCGGGGGGGTGGTTTACAATGAGCAGTTCTTC.

This rearrangement joins TRBV3-1 (or the pseudogene TRBV3-2) to TRBJ2-3; TRBD2 agrees at 10 bases. The CDR3 runs to 14 residues. CDR1 is LGHDT, CDR2 YNNKEL, per germline (reference sequence). V was clipped by 8 bases and J by 1 base; unmatched bases: 3. The CDR3, as DNA: TGTGCCAGCGGCCTAGCGGGAGGCACAGATACGCAGTATTTT. Protein product: CASGLAGGTDTQYF.

The genes are TRBV7-9 and TRBJ2-6; D is perhaps TRBD2 (5 bases). The CDR3 has 14 amino acids. From germline, CDR1 is SEHNR and CDR2 FQNEAQ (reference sequence). V gave up 4 bases and J gave up 3 bases, with 7 bases separating them. In DNA form, the CDR3 reads TGTGCCAGCAGCTCGGCGGGTGGGGCCAACGTCCTGACTTTC. This codes for CASSSAGGANVLTF.

The rearrangement uses TRBV18 and TRBJ2-1; D ambiguous. Germline lookup yields CDR1 KGHSH and CDR2 LQKENI. The CDR3 covers 15 residues. Trimming took off 3 bases at V and 0 bases at J, with 9 bases between the two ends. The CDR3 DNA follows: TGTGCCAGCTCACCCGACTTGAGCTCCTACAATGAGCAGTTCTTC. This sequence encodes CASSPDLSSYNEQFF.

The CDR3 sequence is CASRTGGLSSYEQYF. The DNA for the CDR3 is TGTGCCAGCCGGACAGGGGGACTATCCTCCTACGAGCAGTACTTC. The chain employs TRBV6-5 and TRBJ2-7; TRBD1 agrees at 10 bases. The germline V gene has CDR1 MNHEY and CDR2 SVGAGI. V shed 8 bases and J 0 bases; nucleotides not matched to a gene: 7. The CDR3 spans 15 residues.

J is TRBJ2-3 and V is TRBV12-3 or TRBV12-4; TRBD2 matches at 8 bases. V gave up 6 bases and J gave up 2 bases; unmatched junction bases: 1. CDR3 length: 13 residues. Written as DNA, the CDR3 is TGTGCCAGCAGACTAGCGGACACAGATACGCAGTATTTT. Amino acid sequence: CASRLADTDTQYF.

The chain has TRBV7-9 and TRBJ1-4; no clear D gene. Looked up from germline, CDR1 is SEHNR and CDR2 is FQNEAQ (reference sequence). V lost 5 bases to trimming and J lost 4 bases, with 2 bases between them. The CDR3 is 11 residues long. CDR3 protein: CASSRNEKLFF. The CDR3 nucleotides read TGTGCCAGCAGCCGTAATGAAAAACTGTTTTTT.

To note about this clone: An end of the junction differs from the germline gene, which may be a read error. The chain joins TRBV18 to TRBJ2-7; 8 bases map to TRBD1. Germline-derived CDR1 and CDR2 are KGHSH and LQKENI. The CDR3 runs to 14 residues. The CDR3 region is CASSPRTGSDEQYF. The CDR3 DNA is TGTGCCAGCTCGCCACGGACAGGGTCCGACGAGCAGTACTTC.

The V and J genes are TRBV5-1 and TRBJ2-3, with D possibly being TRBD1 or TRBD2 (6 bases each). Germline loops: CDR1 SGHRS, CDR2 YFSETQ. V lost 0 bases to trimming and J lost 6 bases, with 14 bases between them. CDR3 length: 15 residues. The CDR3 protein is CASSLVNGGEDTQYF. CDR3 DNA sequence: TGCGCCAGCAGCTTGGTCAACGGGGGCGAGGATACGCAGTATTTT.

The sample holds one count of this clone. The V gene is TRBV30, the J gene TRBJ1-4; 10 positions match TRBD1. CDR1 is GTSNPN, CDR2 SVGIG, per germline (reference sequence). V lost 3 bases, J lost 8 bases, and 6 bases stayed unmatched. This CDR3 contains 14 residues. In nucleotides, the CDR3 is TGTGCCTGGAGGGAGACAGGGGGCAGGGAAAAACTGTTTTTT. This encodes CAWRETGGREKLFF.

The J gene is TRBJ2-5, the V gene TRBV3-1 (or the pseudogene TRBV3-2); TRBD2 agrees at 8 bases. Unmatched junction bases numbered 12, after V lost 6 bases and J lost 3 bases. Germline V CDR1 and CDR2: LGHDT, YNNKEL (reference sequence). The CDR3 is made up of 16 amino acids. The CDR3 DNA follows: TGTGCCAGCAGACGTAACACCGGGACTAGGGAAGAGACCCAGTACTTC. Encoded protein: CASRRNTGTREETQYF.

This rearrangement joins TRBV25-1 to TRBJ2-2, with D perhaps TRBD1 (5 bases). Trimming stripped 7 bases from V and 3 bases from J, with 12 bases between. The CDR3 runs to 14 residues. CDR1 is MGHDK and CDR2 is SYGVNS in the germline V gene. This chain's CDR3 is CASTISGYTGELFF. In DNA, the CDR3 is TGTGCCAGCACGATCTCAGGGTACACCGGGGAGCTGTTTTTT.

The V gene is TRBV30, the J gene TRBJ2-5; D gene unclear. The germline V gene has CDR1 GTSNPN and CDR2 SVGIG (reference sequence). This CDR3 region has 11 residues. V lost 0 bases and J lost 5, with 4 bases in between. The CDR3 DNA is TGTGCCTGGAGTGTACTGGAGACCCAGTACTTC. This translates into CAWSVLETQYF.

The CDR3 DNA reads as TGCGCCAGCAGCGGTCGTTGGGGCCAAGAGACCCAGTACTTC. Translated: CASSGRWGQETQYF. This chain joins TRBV5-1 and TRBJ2-5; D remains unclear. In germline, CDR1 is SGHRS, CDR2 YFSETQ. V was clipped by 4 bases and J by 1 base, with 11 bases between them. The CDR3 covers 14 residues.

This clone was found a few times. The V gene is TRBV6-2 or TRBV6-3, the J gene TRBJ2-6; D not certain. The V end lost 7 bases, the J end lost 0 bases, and 7 bases lay between the germline ends. Germline V lookup: CDR1 MNHEY, CDR2 SVGEGT. The CDR3 spans 14 residues. The CDR3: CASNPDSGANVLTF. The CDR3 nucleotides are TGTGCCAGCAACCCAGACTCTGGGGCCAACGTCCTGACTTTC.

The V call is TRBV13, the J call TRBJ2-1; 7 nucleotides line up with TRBD1. CDR1 and CDR2 (germline): PRHDT, FYEKMQ (reference sequence). The V gene end was trimmed by 8 bases and the J gene end by 0 bases; junction bases not matched to a gene: 7. The CDR3 is 15 residues long. This chain's CDR3 is CASLGGSSSYNEQFF. The CDR3 nucleotides are TGTGCCAGCTTAGGGGGCAGCAGCTCCTACAATGAGCAGTTCTTC.

This clone was seen once. The chain recombines TRBV25-1 with TRBJ1-2; unclear D gene. CDR1 MGHDK and CDR2 SYGVNS come from the germline V gene. This CDR3 region has 13 residues. Trimming removed 3 bases at V and 1 base at J, with 6 bases between. CDR3 in DNA: TGTGCCAGCAGTGACAGACTTAACTATGGCTACACCTTC. As protein: CASSDRLNYGYTF.

This clone has a single count. The chain has TRBV2 and TRBJ2-7; D might be TRBD2 (5 bases). Germline V gives CDR1 SNHLY, CDR2 FYNNEI. This CDR3 comprises 14 residues. The V end lost 1 base, the J end lost 7 bases, and 14 bases lay between the germline ends. CDR3 in DNA: TGTGCCAGCAGTGAAGTGGTCCCAGGCGGGGAGCAGTACTTC. Residues: CASSEVVPGGEQYF.

This chain uses TRBV10-2 with TRBJ1-1; D gene ambiguous. Germline loops: CDR1 WSHSY, CDR2 SAAADI. V gave up 9 bases and J gave up 3 bases, with 11 bases separating them. The CDR3 totals 12 residues. As DNA, the CDR3 is TGCGCCAGTTCTGAGTCGTACACTGAAGCTTTCTTT. Translated: CASSESYTEAFF.